These 17 T cell receptor beta chains originate from one sample sequenced in a study of CD8+CD57+ T cells in acquired aplastic anemia. Genomic DNA served as template for TCR beta VDJ and CDR3 profiling. In TCRdb, the reads were re-called with MiXCR into one record per CDR3 protein. Among 250,000 to 300,000 distinct CDR3 sequences listed, 50% to 70% were seen once. What was sequenced was sorted CD4+, CD8+, or CD8+CD57+ T cells (not recorded which) from PBMCs. These receptors were collected from a human donor with severe aplastic anemia or a healthy control (not recorded which).

The CDR3 here is CSAREAGFYNSPLHF. For the CDR3, the DNA is TGCAGTGCCCGAGAGGCGGGCTTCTATAATTCACCCCTCCACTTT. The chain recombines TRBV20-1 with TRBJ1-6, with D uncertain. Between the trimmed V and J ends, which lost 6 bases and 3 bases, there was a span of 15 bases. Germline assignment: CDR1 DFQATT and CDR2 SNEGSKA (reference sequence). This CDR3 is built from 15 residues.

The chain joins TRBV9 to TRBJ2-7; D not certain. V lost 3 bases and J 4 bases, leaving 11 bases between the germline ends. The CDR3 has 13 amino acids. The germline V gene has CDR1 SGDLS and CDR2 YYNGEE. CDR3 bases: TGTGCCAGCAGCGCCCGGGCCTCGTACGAGCAGTACTTC. Protein: CASSARASYEQYF.

This chain connects TRBV7-2 to TRBJ1-2; D remains unclear. Germline V gene lookup returns CDR1 SGHTA and CDR2 FQGNSA. V lost 7 bases, J lost 3 bases, and 18 bases lay in between. This CDR3 region has 15 residues. CDR3 nucleotides: TGTGCCAGCACCCTAGGTCATTTGTGGGACTATGGCTACACCTTC. Translated: CASTLGHLWDYGYTF.

This clonotype was observed a few times. The chain couples TRBV6-5 to TRBJ1-6; D is possibly TRBD1 (6 bases). V was cut by 6 bases and J by 5 bases, with 11 bases left in between. Per germline, CDR1 MNHEY and CDR2 SVGAGI. The CDR3 extends over 14 amino acids. The chain's CDR3 is CASRRQANNSPLHF. In DNA, the CDR3 is TGTGCCAGCAGAAGACAGGCGAATAATTCACCCCTCCACTTT.

The chain joins TRBV20-1 to TRBJ1-6; 9 nucleotides align to TRBD1. V shed 1 base, J shed 8 bases, and the junction held 9 bases outside the gene matches. The CDR3 contains 16 residues. The germline V gene encodes CDR1 DFQATT and CDR2 SNEGSKA (reference sequence). CDR3 sequence (DNA): TGCAGTGCTAGAGTAGAACAGGGGGCTTTTGATTCACCCCTCCACTTT. Amino acid sequence: CSARVEQGAFDSPLHF.

This clonotype has at least ten counts. This rearrangement joins TRBV15 to TRBJ2-5; tentative D call: TRBD1 (6 bases). The V gene lost 4 bases and the J gene lost 5 bases, with 17 bases spanning the gap. In germline, CDR1 is LNHNV, CDR2 YYDKDF (reference sequence). The CDR3 length is 15 residues. CDR3: CATSIEPGQGETQYF. CDR3 DNA: TGTGCCACCAGCATAGAACCGGGGCAGGGGGAGACCCAGTACTTC.

The rearrangement links TRBV20-1 to TRBJ2-5; TRBD2 matches 12 bases. Trimming cost V 6 bases and J 4 bases; bases outside gene matches: 6. This CDR3 comprises 14 residues. Germline V lookup: CDR1 DFQATT, CDR2 SNEGSKA (reference sequence). CDR3 loop: CSAASGGASETQYF. CDR3 DNA sequence: TGCAGTGCCGCTAGCGGGGGGGCGTCAGAGACCCAGTACTTC.

This clonotype was counted between two and nine times. The rearrangement links TRBV7-6 to TRBJ2-7, with 15 bases lining up with TRBD2. Germline V CDR1 and CDR2: SGHVS, FNYEAQ. The ends lost 5 bases at V and 7 bases at J; junction bases unmatched: 15. This CDR3 has 18 residues. In DNA form, the CDR3 reads TGTGCCAGCAGCCGAACACCGGGACTAGCGGGAGGTCGGGAAGAGCAGTACTTC. It codes for CASSRTPGLAGGREEQYF.

This clonotype has only a few counts. This chain links TRBV24-1 with TRBJ2-5, with 8 bases fitting TRBD1. The CDR3 extends over 13 amino acids. The junction had 4 bases not matched to a gene; V was cut back by 8 bases and J by 3 bases. CDR1 is KGHDR and CDR2 is SFDVKD in the germline V gene. This CDR3 is CATTQGAEETQYF. In DNA, the CDR3 is TGTGCCACCACGCAGGGGGCAGAAGAGACCCAGTACTTC.

The chain links TRBV20-1 to TRBJ2-5, with 9 bases aligning to TRBD1. V lost 1 base to trimming and J lost 1 base; unmatched junction nucleotides: 7. The CDR3 is made up of 16 amino acids. The germline V gene has CDR1 DFQATT and CDR2 SNEGSKA (reference sequence). CDR3 nucleotide sequence: TGCAGTGCTAGAGTCCGGGACAGGGCCCCCCAAGAGACCCAGTACTTC. Translated: CSARVRDRAPQETQYF.

CDR3 nucleotide sequence: TGTGCCAGCCCGGCGGGGACCTACAATGAGCAGTTCTTC. It codes for CASPAGTYNEQFF. This chain connects TRBV2 to TRBJ2-1; possible D gene TRBD2, 6 bases. Germline V gene sequence: CDR1 SNHLY, CDR2 FYNNEI. The V and J ends lost 8 bases and 2 bases respectively, with 10 bases between them. The CDR3 runs 13 residues.

The rearrangement links TRBV11-3 to TRBJ2-3; no clear D gene. The CDR3 contains 15 residues. Germline V gives CDR1 SGHNT, CDR2 YENEEA. Deletions cut 5 bases from V and 3 bases from J, with 15 bases between. This chain's CDR3 is CASSPSVGLTDTQYF. The CDR3 bases are TGTGCCAGCAGCCCCAGCGTAGGCCTAACAGATACGCAGTATTTT. Using reference TRBV11-3 and TRBJ2-3 for the parts outside the CDR3, the full variable domain is EAGVVQSPRYKIIEKKQPVAFWCNPISGHNTLYWYLQNLGQGPELLIRYENEEAVDDSQLPKDRFSAERLKGVDSTLKIQPAELGDSAVYLCASSPSVGLTDTQYFGPGTRLTVL.

The chain has TRBV10-3 and TRBJ2-1; the D is unclear. V shed 4 bases and J shed 5 bases, with 3 bases lying between them. CDR1 is ENHRY, CDR2 SYGVKD, per germline. The CDR3 extends over 11 amino acids. The CDR3, as DNA: TGTGCCATCAGTGGAGACAATGAGCAGTTCTTC. It codes for CAISGDNEQFF.

This clonotype was found many times. The V and J genes are TRBV30 and TRBJ2-3, with TRBD1 matching 9 bases. This CDR3 spans 12 amino acids. V dropped 5 bases and J dropped 4; count of bases not matched to a gene: 1. Germline lookup yields CDR1 GTSNPN and CDR2 SVGIG (reference sequence). This CDR3 reads CAWGQGSDTQYF. The CDR3 DNA reads as TGTGCCTGGGGACAGGGGTCAGATACGCAGTATTTT.

This clonotype has a count of ten or more. The chain links TRBV11-2 to TRBJ2-7, with D possibly matching TRBD2 (5 bases). V was shortened by 5 bases and J by 1 base, with 12 bases between the two germline ends. This CDR3 region has 14 residues. Per germline, CDR1 SGHAT and CDR2 FQNNGV. CDR3 bases: TGTGCCAGCAGCGGGAGAAGTTTATCCTACGAGCAGTACTTC. Amino acid sequence: CASSGRSLSYEQYF.

This rearrangement joins TRBV7-3 to TRBJ2-5; 8 positions agree with TRBD2. CDR3 length: 15 amino acids. Trimming cost V 2 bases and J 7 bases; bases outside gene matches: 9. Per the germline V gene, CDR1 is SGHTA and CDR2 is FQGTGA. CDR3 nucleotide sequence: TGTGCCAGCAGCTTAGTTCGGGGGGGGATAGGGACCCAGTACTTC. Translated, it gives CASSLVRGGIGTQYF.

This clonotype has ten or more counts. The CDR3 spells CASSQSLGGADTQYF. CDR3 coding DNA: TGCGCCAGCAGCCAAAGTCTCGGGGGAGCAGATACGCAGTATTTT. The V call is TRBV4-3, the J call TRBJ2-3; possible D gene TRBD2, 6 bases. Trimming pared 2 bases from V and 4 bases from J, leaving 13 bases between. The CDR3 covers 15 residues. CDR1 LGHNA and CDR2 YSLEER come from the germline V gene.